The 2 T cell receptor beta chains below all came from one sample that was sequenced in a study of blood T cell repertoires in COVID-19. Clones were sequenced by immunoSEQ multiplex PCR, and TCRdb holds only the in-frame ones, with some missing. The sample includes approximately 120,000 clones, about 74% of them seen just once. Material: peripheral blood. These receptors all come from a man older than 75 with COVID-19, enrolled during active disease.

This clone was detected only a few times. The genes are TRBV4-2 and TRBJ2-1; 8 nucleotides line up with TRBD1. The J segment lost 12 bases and the V segment lost 1 base, leaving 11 bases of the junction unmatched. CDR1 is LGHNA and CDR2 is YNFKEQ in the germline V gene. The CDR3 spans 15 residues. The CDR3 region has the DNA TGTGCCAGCAGCCAAGGGGGGGCAGGGGGCCAGATGCAGTTCTTC. It is translated as CASSQGGAGGQMQFF.

The rearrangement links TRBV11-2 to TRBJ1-1, with D maybe TRBD1 (5 bases). This CDR3 has 16 residues. From germline, CDR1 is SGHAT and CDR2 FQNNGV. V was pared by 3 bases and J by 1 base, with 15 bases between. The CDR3: CASSLQAGVGNTEAFF. CDR3 DNA: TGTGCCAGCAGCTTGCAGGCGGGGGTTGGGAACACTGAAGCTTTCTTT. Variable domain in full (rest from reference TRBV11-2 and TRBJ1-1): EAGVAQSPRYKIIEKRQSVAFWCNPISGHATLYWYQQILGQGPKLLIQFQNNGVVDDSQLPKDRFSAERLKGVDSTLKIQPAKLEDSAVYLCASSLQAGVGNTEAFFGQGTRLTVV.